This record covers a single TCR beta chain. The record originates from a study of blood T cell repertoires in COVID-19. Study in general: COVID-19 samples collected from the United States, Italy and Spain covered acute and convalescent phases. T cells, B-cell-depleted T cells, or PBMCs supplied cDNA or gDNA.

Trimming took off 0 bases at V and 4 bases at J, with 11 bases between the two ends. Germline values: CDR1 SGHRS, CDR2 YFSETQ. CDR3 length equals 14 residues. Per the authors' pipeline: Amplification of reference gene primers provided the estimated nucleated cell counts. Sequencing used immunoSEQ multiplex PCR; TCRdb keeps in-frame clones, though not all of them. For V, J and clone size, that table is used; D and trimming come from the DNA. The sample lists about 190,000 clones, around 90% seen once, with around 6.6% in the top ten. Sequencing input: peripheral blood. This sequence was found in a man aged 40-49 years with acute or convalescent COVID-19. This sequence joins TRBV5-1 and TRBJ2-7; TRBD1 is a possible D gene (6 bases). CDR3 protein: CASSLGGPGYEQYF. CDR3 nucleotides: TGCGCCAGCAGCTTGGGGGGGCCCGGGTACGAGCAGTACTTC.